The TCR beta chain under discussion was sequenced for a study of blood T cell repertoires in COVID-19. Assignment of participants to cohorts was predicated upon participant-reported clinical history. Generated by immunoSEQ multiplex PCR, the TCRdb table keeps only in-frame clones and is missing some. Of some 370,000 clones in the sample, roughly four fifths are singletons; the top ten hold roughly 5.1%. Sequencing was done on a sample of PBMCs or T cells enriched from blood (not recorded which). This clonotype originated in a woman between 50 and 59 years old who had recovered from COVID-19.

The CDR3 sequence is CATSRDSSQRGTTSTDTQYF. In nucleotides, the CDR3 is TGTGCCACCAGCAGAGATTCATCCCAGCGGGGCACAACTAGCACAGATACGCAGTATTTT. The chain carries TRBV15 and TRBJ2-3; the match to TRBD2 covers 7 bases. Germline V gives CDR1 LNHNV, CDR2 YYDKDF (reference sequence). The length of the CDR3 is 20 residues. The junction had 15 bases not matched to a gene; V was cut back by 0 bases and J by 0 bases.